This T cell receptor beta chain was profiled in a study of identifying expanded T cells in peripheral blood. Overall study results and limits: Technical replicates showed about 1.1 changed clones; two weeks around 15; four weeks 19. Clone count variance between roughly 2-week samples rose with total template count.

Sequencing was performed with immunoSEQ multiplex PCR; in TCRdb, only in-frame clones are kept and a portion is missing. The sample shows around 100,000 clones, around 89% of them seen only once. V was clipped by 4 bases and J by 6 bases; unmatched bases: 11. CDR1 and CDR2 (germline): SGHTA, FQGNSA. There are 16 residues in the CDR3. This clone has a handful of counts. What it recognizes is unknown. Source material: blood. The chain is built from TRBV7-2 and TRBJ2-3; TRBD2 agrees at 9 bases. The TCR originated in a person between 18 and 75 years old in good health. This CDR3 is CASSSGLALGVDTQYF. The CDR3 DNA is TGTGCCAGCAGCTCGGGACTAGCCCTCGGGGTTGATACGCAGTATTTT.